The rows below give T cell receptor beta chains drawn from one sample of a study. Each CDR3 protein is one row after TCRdb ran MiXCR on the 5' RACE reads. The table lists roughly 5,300 distinct CDR3 sequences, 36% of them singletons. Sequencing was done on a sample of memory CD4+ T cells sorted from blood. These receptors were obtained from a female donor with breast cancer. Both conserved end residues are part of each CDR3. The D gene is left open where the match is weak. The size of a clone is reported for some rows only, either as once, few or many, or as a class for expanded clones.

v_call: TRBV12-3/TRBV12-4; clone_size: .; d_call: TRBD2; j_call: TRBJ2-1; cdr3_nt: TGTGCCAGCAGCTCCGAACGGACTAGCAGGAAAAATGAGCAGTTCTTC; cdr3_aa: CASSSERTSRKNEQFF
v_call: TRBV29-1; clone_size: .; d_call: TRBD1; j_call: TRBJ1-1; cdr3_nt: TGCAGCGTCCAAACTGGACAGGGTTTGACTGGGGGCACTGAAGCTTTCTTT; cdr3_aa: CSVQTGQGLTGGTEAFF
v_call: TRBV12-3/TRBV12-4; clone_size: few; d_call: .; j_call: TRBJ2-1; cdr3_nt: TGTGCCAGCAGTTTGAGGGACGGAACGTACAATGAGCAGTTCTTC; cdr3_aa: CASSLRDGTYNEQFF
v_call: TRBV6-5; clone_size: .; d_call: .; j_call: TRBJ1-5; cdr3_nt: TGTGCCAGCAGTCACTCCCCTGGGACGTCCAATCAGCCCCAGCAATTT; cdr3_aa: CASSHSPGTSNQPQQF
v_call: TRBV11-3; clone_size: medium-sized; d_call: .; j_call: TRBJ2-3; cdr3_nt: TGTGCCAGCAGCCCCCTGGGAACAGATACGCAGTATTTT; cdr3_aa: CASSPLGTDTQYF
v_call: TRBV5-1; clone_size: .; d_call: .; j_call: TRBJ1-1; cdr3_nt: TGTGCCAGCAGCCCGGAGACAGCCAGAAACACTGAAGCTTTCTTT; cdr3_aa: CASSPETARNTEAFF
v_call: TRBV20-1; clone_size: few; d_call: TRBD2; j_call: TRBJ2-3; cdr3_nt: TGCAGTGCTGCTCCCGGGACTAGCGGCTCAGTAGATACGCAGTATTTT; cdr3_aa: CSAAPGTSGSVDTQYF
v_call: TRBV20-1; clone_size: .; d_call: TRBD1; j_call: TRBJ1-1; cdr3_nt: TGCAGTGCTAGAAAGGGGGCCGAGAACACTGAAGCTTTCTTT; cdr3_aa: CSARKGAENTEAFF
v_call: TRBV29-1; clone_size: .; d_call: TRBD2; j_call: TRBJ2-3; cdr3_nt: TGCAGCGTGACTAGCGGGACAGATACGCAGTATTTT; cdr3_aa: CSVTSGTDTQYF
v_call: TRBV9; clone_size: many; d_call: TRBD2; j_call: TRBJ2-7; cdr3_nt: TGTGCCAGCAGCGCCACTAGCGGGAGTTCCTACGAGCAGTACTTC; cdr3_aa: CASSATSGSSYEQYF
v_call: TRBV6-1; clone_size: .; d_call: .; j_call: TRBJ2-5; cdr3_nt: TGTGCCAGCAGTCTACAAGGGGGGGGTGAGACCCAGTACTTC; cdr3_aa: CASSLQGGGETQYF
v_call: TRBV19; clone_size: .; d_call: TRBD1; j_call: TRBJ2-3; cdr3_nt: TGTGCCAGTAGTATGAGCCGACAGGGGGATGGAGATACGCAGTATTTT; cdr3_aa: CASSMSRQGDGDTQYF
v_call: TRBV6-5; clone_size: .; d_call: .; j_call: TRBJ2-7; cdr3_nt: TGTGCCAGCAGTTTACGTCCCCAGACGGGGAGAGGCGAGCAGTACTTC; cdr3_aa: CASSLRPQTGRGEQYF
v_call: TRBV7-3; clone_size: .; d_call: .; j_call: TRBJ2-1; cdr3_nt: TGTGCCAGCAGCCCTTTGGGCTCTAGAGCGGTCTCCTACAATGAGCAGTTCTTC; cdr3_aa: CASSPLGSRAVSYNEQFF
v_call: TRBV3-1; clone_size: .; d_call: TRBD2; j_call: TRBJ2-3; cdr3_nt: TGTGCCAGCAGCCAAGATCAGCTAGCGGGAGTGGCAGATACGCAGTATTTT; cdr3_aa: CASSQDQLAGVADTQYF
v_call: TRBV20-1; clone_size: .; d_call: .; j_call: TRBJ2-1; cdr3_nt: TGCAGTGCTTTTAGGAACTACAATGAGCAGTTCTTC; cdr3_aa: CSAFRNYNEQFF
v_call: TRBV19; clone_size: many; d_call: TRBD1; j_call: TRBJ2-5; cdr3_nt: TGTGCCAGTACCCCGACAGGGGGAGGGTCTGGAGAGACCCAGTACTTC; cdr3_aa: CASTPTGGGSGETQYF
v_call: TRBV6-5; clone_size: few; d_call: .; j_call: TRBJ2-3; cdr3_nt: TGTGCCAGCAGTCATGCCGAGCTCCCGGATACGCAGTATTTT; cdr3_aa: CASSHAELPDTQYF
v_call: TRBV2; clone_size: .; d_call: .; j_call: TRBJ2-7; cdr3_nt: TGTGCCGGCAGGGGTACGTCCTCGGGGGAGCAGTACTTC; cdr3_aa: CAGRGTSSGEQYF
v_call: TRBV7-2; clone_size: many; d_call: .; j_call: TRBJ2-5; cdr3_nt: TGTGCCAGCAGCTTCGGGGAGACCCAGTACTTC; cdr3_aa: CASSFGETQYF
v_call: TRBV20-1; clone_size: .; d_call: .; j_call: TRBJ1-2; cdr3_nt: TGCAGTGCCTGGGACTTTGGGAACTATGGCTACACCTTC; cdr3_aa: CSAWDFGNYGYTF
v_call: TRBV20-1; clone_size: many; d_call: TRBD1; j_call: TRBJ1-6; cdr3_nt: TGCAGTGCTAGAAAACCGGGACAGCTTAATTCACCCCTCCGCTTT; cdr3_aa: CSARKPGQLNSPLRF
v_call: TRBV5-1; clone_size: .; d_call: .; j_call: TRBJ1-6; cdr3_nt: TGCGCCAGCAGCTTTGGGGGCTGGAATAATTCACCCCTCCACTTT; cdr3_aa: CASSFGGWNNSPLHF
v_call: TRBV10-3; clone_size: .; d_call: .; j_call: TRBJ2-1; cdr3_nt: TGTGCCATCAGTCGGCCGAATAGTGCGAATGAGCAGTTCTTC; cdr3_aa: CAISRPNSANEQFF
v_call: TRBV4-1; clone_size: many; d_call: .; j_call: TRBJ1-1; cdr3_nt: TGCGCCAGCAGCCAAATAAGGGGAGAAGCTTTCTTT; cdr3_aa: CASSQIRGEAFF
v_call: TRBV20-1; clone_size: medium-sized; d_call: TRBD1; j_call: TRBJ2-7; cdr3_nt: TGCAGTGCGTGGACAGGGAAATCCTACGAGCAGTACTTC; cdr3_aa: CSAWTGKSYEQYF
v_call: TRBV29-1; clone_size: medium-sized; d_call: .; j_call: TRBJ1-2; cdr3_nt: TGCAGCGTGATGACTCGTGCTAACTATGGCTACACCTTC; cdr3_aa: CSVMTRANYGYTF
v_call: TRBV7-8; clone_size: many; d_call: .; j_call: TRBJ2-2; cdr3_nt: TGTGCCAGCAGCCCGTCGACAGTGAACACCGGGGAGCTGTTTTTT; cdr3_aa: CASSPSTVNTGELFF
v_call: TRBV27; clone_size: many; d_call: .; j_call: TRBJ2-7; cdr3_nt: TGTGCCAGCAGTCCAACGCAGGCGGACGAGCAGTACTTC; cdr3_aa: CASSPTQADEQYF
v_call: TRBV5-1; clone_size: .; d_call: TRBD2; j_call: TRBJ2-1; cdr3_nt: TGCGCCAGCAGCAGACTAGCGAGGCACGGCAATGAGCAGTTCTTC; cdr3_aa: CASSRLARHGNEQFF
v_call: TRBV6-2/TRBV6-3; clone_size: once; d_call: .; j_call: TRBJ1-6; cdr3_nt: TGTGCCAGCAGACCCCGGCTAAGTAATTCACCCCTCCACTTT; cdr3_aa: CASRPRLSNSPLHF
v_call: TRBV12-3/TRBV12-4; clone_size: .; d_call: .; j_call: TRBJ1-1; cdr3_nt: TGTGCCAGCAGTGACCGAGACGCGGGCACTGAAGCTTTCTTT; cdr3_aa: CASSDRDAGTEAFF
v_call: TRBV6-5; clone_size: .; d_call: .; j_call: TRBJ2-7; cdr3_nt: TGTGCCAGCAGTAAAACCGGGACGACCTCCTACGAGCAGTACTTC; cdr3_aa: CASSKTGTTSYEQYF
v_call: TRBV11-2; clone_size: medium-sized; d_call: TRBD2; j_call: TRBJ2-3; cdr3_nt: TGTGCCAGCAGCTCAAGGACTAGCGGGTCCACAGATACGCAGTATTTT; cdr3_aa: CASSSRTSGSTDTQYF
v_call: TRBV18; clone_size: many; d_call: .; j_call: TRBJ2-7; cdr3_nt: TGTGCCAGCTCACCGCAGGGGCAGGAGGACGAGCAGTACTTC; cdr3_aa: CASSPQGQEDEQYF